This T cell receptor beta chain was captured by sequencing in a study of cytomegalovirus exposure and HLA in healthy donors. The study's findings and limits: Data from an earlier analysis indicated that most TCR beta V segments were productive either about 90% or about 30% of the time. The majority of TCR sequences were rare, yet some public TCRs appeared in many donors.

Per germline, CDR1 SGHTA and CDR2 FQGNSA. The V and J ends lost 5 bases and 7 bases, in that order; junction bases with no gene match: 9. The CDR3 runs 15 residues. Notes on this clone: Its specificity is not known.

Both 60 Vbeta primers and 13 Jbeta primers went into the PCR. Assay used: immunoSEQ multiplex PCR; TCRdb lists only in-frame clones, some missing. The table has around 110,000 clones, approximately 76% seen once. J is TRBJ2-4 and V is TRBV7-2; 9 bases line up with TRBD1. Sequencing input: PBMCs. The TCR sequence derives from a man younger than 30 in good health and CMV-seronegative. The CDR3: CASSPSGTGLNIQYF. CDR3 bases: TGTGCCAGCAGCCCATCTGGGACAGGGCTGAACATTCAGTACTTC.